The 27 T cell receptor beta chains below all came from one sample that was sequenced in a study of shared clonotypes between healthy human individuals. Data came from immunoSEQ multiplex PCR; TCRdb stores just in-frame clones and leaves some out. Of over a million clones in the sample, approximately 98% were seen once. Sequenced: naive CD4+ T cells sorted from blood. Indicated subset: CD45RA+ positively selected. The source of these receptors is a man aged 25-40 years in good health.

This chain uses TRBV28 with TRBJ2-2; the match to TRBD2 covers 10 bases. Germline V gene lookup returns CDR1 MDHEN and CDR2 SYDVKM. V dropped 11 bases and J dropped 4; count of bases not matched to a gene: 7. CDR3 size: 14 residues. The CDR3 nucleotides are TGTGCCCACTCGCTAGCGGGAGTCACCGGGGAGCTGTTTTTT. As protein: CAHSLAGVTGELFF.

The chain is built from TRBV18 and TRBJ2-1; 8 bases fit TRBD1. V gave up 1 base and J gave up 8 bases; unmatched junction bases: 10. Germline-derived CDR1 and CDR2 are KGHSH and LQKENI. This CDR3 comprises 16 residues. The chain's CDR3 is CASSPRTGKFVDEQFF. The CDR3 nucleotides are TGTGCCAGCTCACCACGGACAGGGAAGTTTGTGGATGAGCAGTTCTTC.

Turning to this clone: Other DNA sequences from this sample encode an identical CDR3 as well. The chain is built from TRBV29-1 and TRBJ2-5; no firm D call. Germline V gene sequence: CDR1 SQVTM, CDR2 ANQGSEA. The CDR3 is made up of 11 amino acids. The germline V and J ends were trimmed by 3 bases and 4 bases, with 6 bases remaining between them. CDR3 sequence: CSVDSGETQYF. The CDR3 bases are TGCAGCGTTGATTCAGGAGAGACCCAGTACTTC.

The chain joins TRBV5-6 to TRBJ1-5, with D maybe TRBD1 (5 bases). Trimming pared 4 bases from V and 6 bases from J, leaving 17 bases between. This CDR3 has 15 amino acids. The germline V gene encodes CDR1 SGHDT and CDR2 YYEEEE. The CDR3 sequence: CASSASSGGGQPQHF. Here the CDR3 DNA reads TGTGCCAGCAGCGCCTCCTCTGGGGGGGGTCAGCCCCAGCATTTT.

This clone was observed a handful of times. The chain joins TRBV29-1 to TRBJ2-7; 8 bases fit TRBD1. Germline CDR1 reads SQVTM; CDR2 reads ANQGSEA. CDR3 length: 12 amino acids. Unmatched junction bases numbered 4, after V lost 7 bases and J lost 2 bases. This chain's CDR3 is CSGGTGPYEQYF. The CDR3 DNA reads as TGCAGCGGGGGGACAGGACCCTACGAGCAGTACTTC.

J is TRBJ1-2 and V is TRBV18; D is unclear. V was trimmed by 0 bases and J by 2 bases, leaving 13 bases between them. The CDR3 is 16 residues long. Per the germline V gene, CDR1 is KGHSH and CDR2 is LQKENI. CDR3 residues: CASSPPNSGVNYGYTF. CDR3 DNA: TGTGCCAGCTCACCACCTAACAGCGGGGTGAACTATGGCTACACCTTC.

The CDR3 DNA sequence: TGCGCCAGCAGCTCTACAGAAAACACCGGGGAGCTGTTTTTT. Protein: CASSSTENTGELFF. The V gene is TRBV5-1, the J gene TRBJ2-2; D is undetermined. V dropped 3 bases and J dropped 2 bases, with 8 bases sitting between them. This CDR3 has 14 amino acids. Germline lookup yields CDR1 SGHRS and CDR2 YFSETQ.

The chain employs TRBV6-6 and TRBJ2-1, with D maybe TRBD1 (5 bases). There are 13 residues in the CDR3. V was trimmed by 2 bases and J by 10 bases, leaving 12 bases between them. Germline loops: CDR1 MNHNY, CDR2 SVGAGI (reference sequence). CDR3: CASSYLDSQEQFF. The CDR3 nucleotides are TGTGCCAGCAGTTACCTCGACAGTCAAGAGCAGTTCTTC.

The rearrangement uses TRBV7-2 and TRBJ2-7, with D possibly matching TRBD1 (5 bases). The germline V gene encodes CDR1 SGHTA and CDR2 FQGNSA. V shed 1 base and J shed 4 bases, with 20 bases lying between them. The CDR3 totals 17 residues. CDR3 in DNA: TGTGCCAGCAGCTTAGAATCAAAAGGGGCGCAAGTATACGAGCAGTACTTC. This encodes CASSLESKGAQVYEQYF.

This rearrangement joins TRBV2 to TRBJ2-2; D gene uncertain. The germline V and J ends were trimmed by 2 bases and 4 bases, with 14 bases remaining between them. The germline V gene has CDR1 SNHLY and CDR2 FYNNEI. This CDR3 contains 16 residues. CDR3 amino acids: CASSELGWVRTGELFF. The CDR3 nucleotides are TGTGCCAGCAGTGAATTGGGGTGGGTTCGCACCGGGGAGCTGTTTTTT.

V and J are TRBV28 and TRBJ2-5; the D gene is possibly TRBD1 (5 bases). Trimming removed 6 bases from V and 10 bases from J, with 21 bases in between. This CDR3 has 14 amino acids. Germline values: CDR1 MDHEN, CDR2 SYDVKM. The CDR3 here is CASSSPPVDSIQYF. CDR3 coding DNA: TGTGCCAGCAGCTCTCCCCCGGTAGACAGTATCCAGTACTTC.

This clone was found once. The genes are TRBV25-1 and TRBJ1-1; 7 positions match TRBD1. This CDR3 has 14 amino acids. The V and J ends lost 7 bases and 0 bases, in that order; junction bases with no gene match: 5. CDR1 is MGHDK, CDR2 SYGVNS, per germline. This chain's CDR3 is CASIRQGVNTEAFF. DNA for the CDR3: TGTGCCAGCATTAGACAGGGAGTGAACACTGAAGCTTTCTTT.

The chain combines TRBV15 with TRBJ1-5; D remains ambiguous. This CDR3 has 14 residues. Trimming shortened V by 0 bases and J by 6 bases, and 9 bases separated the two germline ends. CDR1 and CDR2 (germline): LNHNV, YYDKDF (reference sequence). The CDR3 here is CATSRDRLSQPQHF. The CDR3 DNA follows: TGTGCCACCAGCAGAGACAGGCTGAGTCAGCCCCAGCATTTT.

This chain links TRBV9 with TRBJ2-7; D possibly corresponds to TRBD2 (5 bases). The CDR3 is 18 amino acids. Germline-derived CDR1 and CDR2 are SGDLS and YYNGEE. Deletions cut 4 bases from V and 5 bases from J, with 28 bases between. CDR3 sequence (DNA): TGTGCCAGCAGCATCTCTGCTACGGGGTACCTCGTACGAAACGAGCAGTACTTC. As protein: CASSISATGYLVRNEQYF.

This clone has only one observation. In nucleotides, the CDR3 is TGTGCCAGTAGGAAACAGGGTTACGAGCAGTACTTC. This translates into CASRKQGYEQYF. The V gene is TRBV19, the J gene TRBJ2-7; the D gene is possibly TRBD1 (6 bases). The CDR3 loop spans 12 amino acids. Trimming took off 6 bases at V and 4 bases at J, with 10 bases between the two ends. Germline V CDR1 and CDR2: LNHDA, SQIVND (reference sequence).

The CDR3 protein is CASSYGAAGYGELFF. Written as DNA, the CDR3 is TGTGCCAGCAGTTACGGGGCTGCCGGTTATGGGGAGCTGTTTTTT. The chain employs TRBV6-5 and TRBJ2-2; possibly TRBD1 for D (5 bases). Germline V gene sequence: CDR1 MNHEY, CDR2 SVGAGI. CDR3 length: 15 amino acids. V was cut by 2 bases and J by 8 bases, with 15 bases left in between.

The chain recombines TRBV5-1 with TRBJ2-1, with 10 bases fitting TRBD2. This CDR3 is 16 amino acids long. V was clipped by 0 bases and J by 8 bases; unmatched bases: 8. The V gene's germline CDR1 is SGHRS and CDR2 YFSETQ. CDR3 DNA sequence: TGCGCCAGCAGCTTGGTGTACAGCGGGAGGGCCGATGAGCAGTTCTTC. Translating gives CASSLVYSGRADEQFF.

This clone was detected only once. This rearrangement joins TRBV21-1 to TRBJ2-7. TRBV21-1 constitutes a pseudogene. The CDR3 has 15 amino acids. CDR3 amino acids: CASSPSGTEPYEQYF. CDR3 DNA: TGTGCCAGCAGCCCCTCCGGGACGGAACCCTACGAGCAGTACTTC.

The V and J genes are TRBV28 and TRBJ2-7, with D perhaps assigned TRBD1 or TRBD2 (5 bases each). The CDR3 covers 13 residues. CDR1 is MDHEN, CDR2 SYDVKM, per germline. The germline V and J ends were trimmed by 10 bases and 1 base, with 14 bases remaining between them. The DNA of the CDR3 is TGTGCCACCAGGGTTTCGGGGTCCTACGAGCAGTACTTC. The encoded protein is CATRVSGSYEQYF.

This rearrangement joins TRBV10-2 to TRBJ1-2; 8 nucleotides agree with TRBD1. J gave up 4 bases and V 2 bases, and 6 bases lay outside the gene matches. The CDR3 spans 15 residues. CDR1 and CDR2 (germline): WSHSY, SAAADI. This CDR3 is CASSETGQDGYGYTF. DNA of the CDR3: TGCGCCAGCAGTGAGACGGGACAGGATGGCTATGGCTACACCTTC.

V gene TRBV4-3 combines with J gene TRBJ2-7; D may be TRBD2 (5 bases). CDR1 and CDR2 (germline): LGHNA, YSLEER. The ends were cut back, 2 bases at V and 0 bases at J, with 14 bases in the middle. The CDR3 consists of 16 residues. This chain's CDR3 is CASSQRAGVGSYEQYF. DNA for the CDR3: TGCGCCAGCAGCCAAAGAGCCGGGGTGGGCTCCTACGAGCAGTACTTC.

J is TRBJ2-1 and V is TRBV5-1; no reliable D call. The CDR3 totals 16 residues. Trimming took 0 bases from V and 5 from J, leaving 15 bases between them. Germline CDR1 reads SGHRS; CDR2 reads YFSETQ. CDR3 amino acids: CASSLGVGRSHNEQFF. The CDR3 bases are TGCGCCAGCAGCTTGGGTGTGGGTAGATCACACAATGAGCAGTTCTTC.

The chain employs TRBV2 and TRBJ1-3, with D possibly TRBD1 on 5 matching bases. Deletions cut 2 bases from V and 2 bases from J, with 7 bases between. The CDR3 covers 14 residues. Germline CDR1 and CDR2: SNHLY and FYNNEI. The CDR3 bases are TGTGCCAGCAGTGAACAGGGAACTGGAAACACCATATATTTT. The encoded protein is CASSEQGTGNTIYF.

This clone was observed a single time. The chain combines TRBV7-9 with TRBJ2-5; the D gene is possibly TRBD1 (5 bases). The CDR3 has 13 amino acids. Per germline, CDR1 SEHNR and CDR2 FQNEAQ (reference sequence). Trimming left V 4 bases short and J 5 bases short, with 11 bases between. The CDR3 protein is CASSSAGIETQYF. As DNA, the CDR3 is TGTGCCAGCAGCTCCGCAGGGATTGAGACCCAGTACTTC.

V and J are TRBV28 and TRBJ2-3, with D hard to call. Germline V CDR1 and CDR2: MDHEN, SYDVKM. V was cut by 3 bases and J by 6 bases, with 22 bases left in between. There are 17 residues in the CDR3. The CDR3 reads CASSFPFLSAVGDTQYF. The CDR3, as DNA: TGTGCCAGCAGTTTCCCCTTTTTGTCCGCCGTAGGGGATACGCAGTATTTT.

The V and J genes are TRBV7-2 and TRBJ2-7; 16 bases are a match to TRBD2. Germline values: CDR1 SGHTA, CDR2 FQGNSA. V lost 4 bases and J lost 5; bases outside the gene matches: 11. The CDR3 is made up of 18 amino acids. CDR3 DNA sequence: TGTGCCAGCAGCTCCCCCTCCGGGACTAGCGGGAGGGCCCACGAGCAGTACTTC. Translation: CASSSPSGTSGRAHEQYF.

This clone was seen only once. CDR3 region: CASRVGGEQYF. DNA of the CDR3: TGTGCCAGCCGGGTAGGGGGCGAGCAGTACTTC. The chain links TRBV2 to TRBJ2-7; D might be TRBD1 (6 bases). CDR3 length: 11 amino acids. Per the germline V gene, CDR1 is SNHLY and CDR2 is FYNNEI. Trimming stripped 8 bases from V and 6 bases from J, with 11 bases between.